This T cell receptor (beta chain) was observed in a study of glioma-infiltrating T cells after dendritic cell vaccination. The V segment lost 5 bases and the J segment 8 bases; nucleotides outside the gene matches: 8. Germline loops: CDR1 MNHNS, CDR2 SASEGT. The CDR3 totals 14 residues. Sequencing was performed with immunoSEQ multiplex PCR; in TCRdb, only in-frame clones are kept and a portion is missing. The table shows tens of thousands of clones, with over 75% occurring only once. Sequencing was performed on blood, taken before dendritic cell vaccination. V is TRBV6-1 and J is TRBJ2-1; 8 bases are a match to TRBD2. This TCR was sampled from a human donor with glioblastoma. The chain's CDR3 is CASSSGSWGYEQFF. The CDR3 DNA sequence: TGTGCCAGCAGTAGCGGGAGTTGGGGGTATGAGCAGTTCTTC.